This TCR beta chain was sequenced in a study of CD8+ T cells in alopecia areata. Study information: Severity scoring for treated patients was based on the percentage of affected scalp area.

Reverse transcribed after extraction, RNA yielded cDNA as the sequencing template. Sequencing was performed with immunoSEQ multiplex PCR; in TCRdb, only in-frame clones are kept and a portion is missing. This sample has 170,000 or so clones, with roughly 53% found just once. Stated treatment: oral pan-JAK inhibitor, 5-10 mg twice daily. Researchers gathered lesional scalp punch biopsies and peripheral blood from patients with alopecia areata. CDR3 length equals 15 residues. Germline values: CDR1 MDHEN, CDR2 SYDVKM. The V end was cut by 7 bases, the J end by 2 bases, with 15 bases between. The material sequenced was CD8+ T cells sorted from blood, taken at week 24, from a patient treated with tofacitinib. This clonotype was sampled from a human donor with alopecia areata. The V and J genes are TRBV28 and TRBJ1-5; D might be TRBD1 (5 bases). CDR3 sequence (DNA): TGTGCCAGCACCCTCGAAGGACAAGGCAATCAGCCCCAGCATTTT. It encodes CASTLEGQGNQPQHF.